This entry describes one T cell receptor beta chain. Its antigen is not known. This specimen comes from a study of shared clonotypes between healthy human individuals. Study in general: Per donor, three plates held CD4 naive cells, three held CD4 memory, two held CD8 naive and one held CD8 memory.

Whole-study results and caveats: A handful of donors held approximately 4.5% of naive CD4 clonotypes in common.

The CDR3 runs 17 residues. Germline values: CDR1 MNHNS, CDR2 SASEGT. V was clipped by 4 bases and J by 0 bases; unmatched bases: 10. As handled by the study authors: Without quality scores, immunoSEQ junctional reads could not be filtered like full-length reads. The protocol was immunoSEQ multiplex PCR, while the TCRdb copy is restricted to in-frame clones and leaves out a portion. That table supplies the V and J calls and clone size; D and trimming were determined from the DNA. The table lists a few hundred thousand clones, approximately 74% of them singletons. The TCR comes from a man aged 25-45 years in good health. The sequencing input was memory CD4+ T cells sorted from blood. Sample subset: CD45RA-negative fraction. The V and J genes are TRBV6-1 and TRBJ1-2, with 8 bases lining up with TRBD1. CDR3 sequence reads: CASSARTGYSSNYGYTF. CDR3 DNA: TGTGCCAGCAGTGCGCGGACAGGGTATTCCTCTAACTATGGCTACACCTTC.